This is a list of T cell receptor beta chains from one sample in a study of response to subunit inactivated influenza vaccine. MiXCR was run by TCRdb on the RT-PCR reads, yielding one entry per CDR3 protein. The sample lists 650,000 or so distinct CDR3 sequences; 14% were seen once. Source: PBMCs from blood, taken 14 to 15 days before vaccination. The receptors here all came from a middle-aged man who received an inactivated influenza vaccine. Both conserved end residues are part of each CDR3. Each record gives: clone size, V gene, J gene, D gene, CDR3 protein, CDR3 DNA. The D gene is left open where the match is weak. Size is omitted from some rows. Given values are once, few, many or a class for expanded clones.

.	TRBV27	TRBJ2-7	TRBD2	CASSLTSATGEQYF	TGTGCCAGCAGTTTGACTAGCGCTACGGGGGAGCAGTACTTC
.	TRBV5-1	TRBJ1-3	.	CASSPNYGSSGNTIYF	TGCGCCAGCAGCCCCAACTATGGGAGCTCTGGAAACACCATATATTTT
few	TRBV19	TRBJ2-1	.	CASNTGNKGFRFF	TGTGCCAGTAATACCGGGAATAAGGGGTTTCGGTTCTTC
few	TRBV7-2	TRBJ2-5	TRBD2	CASSPPGLAGGLETQYF	TGTGCCAGCAGCCCGCCGGGGCTAGCGGGGGGATTAGAGACCCAGTACTTC
.	TRBV5-6	TRBJ2-5	TRBD2	CASSFLAGGPEETQYF	TGTGCCAGCAGCTTTTTAGCGGGGGGGCCGGAGGAGACCCAGTACTTC
few	TRBV27	TRBJ2-7	TRBD2	CASSPLRPGLAGGEQYF	TGTGCCAGCAGTCCTCTCCGACCGGGACTAGCGGGAGGGGAGCAGTACTTC
few	TRBV24-1	TRBJ2-2	.	CATSERIANTGELFF	TGTGCCACCAGTGAACGGATAGCTAACACCGGGGAGCTGTTTTTT
many	TRBV2	TRBJ2-1	.	CASSAGGFDYNEQFF	TGTGCCAGCAGTGCCGGCGGGTTTGACTACAATGAGCAGTTCTTC
few	TRBV5-1	TRBJ2-1	TRBD2	CASSLAPSGGANEQFF	TGCGCCAGCAGCTTGGCTCCGAGCGGGGGGGCCAATGAGCAGTTCTTC
.	TRBV9	TRBJ2-6	TRBD1	CASSGIDRASSGANVLTF	TGTGCCAGCAGCGGAATAGACAGGGCCAGCTCTGGGGCCAACGTCCTGACTTTC
.	TRBV6-5	TRBJ2-7	.	CASSSRGESYEQYF	TGTGCCAGCAGTTCCAGGGGAGAGTCCTACGAGCAGTACTTC
.	TRBV3-1	TRBJ2-7	.	CASSQARSYEQYF	TGTGCCAGCAGCCAAGCACGGTCCTACGAGCAGTACTTC
few	TRBV5-1	TRBJ2-5	.	CASTPQVTPQETQYF	TGCGCCAGCACCCCACAGGTCACCCCACAAGAGACCCAGTACTTC
few	TRBV12-3/TRBV12-4	TRBJ2-2	TRBD2	CASSKRELASGELFF	TGTGCCAGCAGTAAGCGGGAGCTGGCTTCCGGGGAGCTGTTTTTT
few	TRBV4-3	TRBJ2-3	.	CASSHGRTDTQYF	TGCGCCAGCAGCCATGGCCGTACAGATACGCAGTATTTT
.	TRBV29-1	TRBJ2-1	.	CSVDLFGADNEQFF	TGCAGCGTTGATCTTTTTGGGGCAGACAATGAGCAGTTCTTC
.	TRBV6-5	TRBJ2-6	.	CASSLWTGHSGANVLTF	TGTGCCAGCAGTTTGTGGACGGGACACTCTGGGGCCAACGTCCTGACTTTC
few	TRBV7-9	TRBJ2-1	.	CASSNRDLPSNEQFF	TGTGCCAGCAGCAACCGGGACCTACCTTCCAATGAGCAGTTCTTC
few	TRBV6-2/TRBV6-3	TRBJ2-7	.	CASSPAGRAGQYF	TGTGCCAGCAGTCCGGCGGGTCGTGCGGGGCAGTACTTC
few	TRBV4-3	TRBJ2-1	.	CASSQEGQGGSYNEQFF	TGCGCCAGCAGCCAAGAAGGCCAGGGTGGCTCCTACAATGAGCAGTTCTTC
.	TRBV6-1	TRBJ2-7	.	CASSLLDPKWDEQYF	TGTGCCAGCAGTCTCTTAGACCCGAAATGGGATGAGCAGTACTTC
few	TRBV4-3	TRBJ2-6	.	CASSQTYVSSGANVLTF	TGCGCCAGCAGCCAGACTTATGTCAGCTCTGGGGCCAACGTCCTGACTTTC
many	TRBV29-1	TRBJ2-1	TRBD2	CSVGQIAGANEQFF	TGCAGCGTTGGACAAATAGCGGGAGCGAATGAGCAGTTCTTC
many	TRBV5-1	TRBJ1-1	.	CASSLGQGMNTEAFF	TGTGCCAGCAGCTTAGGCCAGGGAATGAACACTGAAGCTTTCTTT
few	TRBV6-2/TRBV6-3	TRBJ2-2	TRBD2	CASSYWLAGLNGELFF	TGTGCCAGCAGTTATTGGCTAGCGGGACTGAACGGGGAGCTGTTTTTT
.	TRBV4-2	TRBJ2-4	.	CASSQDWGTLAKNIQYF	TGTGCCAGCAGCCAAGATTGGGGGACACTAGCCAAAAACATTCAGTACTTC
.	TRBV28	TRBJ1-1	.	CASRSFEAFF	TGTGCCAGCAGAAGCTTTGAAGCTTTCTTT
.	TRBV10-2	TRBJ2-5	.	CASSAGYQETQYF	TGCGCCAGCAGTGCGGGGTACCAAGAGACCCAGTACTTC
.	TRBV5-5	TRBJ1-6	.	CASSLGHRDTYNSPLHF	TGTGCCAGCAGCTTAGGGCACAGGGACACCTATAATTCACCCCTCCACTTT
few	TRBV9	TRBJ2-1	TRBD1	CASSGQGQGANNEQFF	TGTGCCAGCAGCGGCCAGGGACAGGGGGCGAACAATGAGCAGTTCTTC
.	TRBV7-2	TRBJ1-4	TRBD1	CASSIQGGPNEKLFF	TGTGCCAGCAGCATTCAGGGGGGGCCTAATGAAAAACTGTTTTTT
.	TRBV7-7	TRBJ2-5	TRBD1	CASSRGDRGPETQYF	TGTGCTAGCAGCCGGGGGGACAGGGGGCCAGAGACCCAGTACTTC
.	TRBV29-1	TRBJ2-7	.	CSVEGASVYEQCF	TGCAGCGTTGAAGGGGCTAGCGTCTACGAGCAGTGCTTC